This T cell receptor (beta chain) was documented in a study of Tregs in tolerant kidney transplant recipients. The table came from immunoSEQ multiplex PCR; TCRdb's copy has only in-frame clones and leaves some out. The table shows 15,000 to 17,000 clones, with approximately 90% occurring only once. Trimming took 4 bases from V and 4 from J, leaving 16 bases between them. The CDR3 covers 15 residues. From germline, CDR1 is MDHEN and CDR2 SYDVKM. This clone is judged medium-sized. The sample was CD8+ T cells from blood. This TCR was sampled from a human donor in good health. This chain joins TRBV28 and TRBJ1-2; D is unresolved. The CDR3 DNA sequence: TGTGCCAGCAGTTCCGTAACTTTATGGAGCTATGGCTACACCTTC. As protein: CASSSVTLWSYGYTF.